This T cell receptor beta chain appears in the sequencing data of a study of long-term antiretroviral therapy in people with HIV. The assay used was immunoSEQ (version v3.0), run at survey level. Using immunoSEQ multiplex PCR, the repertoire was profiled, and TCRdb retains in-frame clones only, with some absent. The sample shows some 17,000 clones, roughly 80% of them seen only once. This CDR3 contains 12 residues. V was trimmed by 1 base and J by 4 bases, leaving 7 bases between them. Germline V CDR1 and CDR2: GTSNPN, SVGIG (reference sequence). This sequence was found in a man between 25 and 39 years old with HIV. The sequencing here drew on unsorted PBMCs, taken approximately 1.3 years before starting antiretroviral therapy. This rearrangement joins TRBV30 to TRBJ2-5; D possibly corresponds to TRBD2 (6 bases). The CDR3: CAWSAGGETQYF. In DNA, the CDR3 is TGTGCCTGGAGTGCCGGGGGAGAGACCCAGTACTTC.